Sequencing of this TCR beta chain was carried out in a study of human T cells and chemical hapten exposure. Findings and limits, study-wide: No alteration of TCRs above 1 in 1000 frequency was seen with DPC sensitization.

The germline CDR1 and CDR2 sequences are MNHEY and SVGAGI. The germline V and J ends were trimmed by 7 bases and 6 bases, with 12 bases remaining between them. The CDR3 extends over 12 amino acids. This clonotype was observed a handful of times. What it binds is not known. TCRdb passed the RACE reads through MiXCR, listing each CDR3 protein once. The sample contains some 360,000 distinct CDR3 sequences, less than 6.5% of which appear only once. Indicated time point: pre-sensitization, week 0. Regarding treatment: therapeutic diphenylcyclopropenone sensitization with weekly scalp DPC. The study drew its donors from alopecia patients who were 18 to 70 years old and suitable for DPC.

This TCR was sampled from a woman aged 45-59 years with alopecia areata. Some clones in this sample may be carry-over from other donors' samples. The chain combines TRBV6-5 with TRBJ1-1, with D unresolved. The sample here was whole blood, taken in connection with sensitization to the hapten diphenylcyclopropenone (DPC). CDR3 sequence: CASTPHRAEAFF. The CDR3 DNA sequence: TGTGCCAGCACCCCCCACCGAGCTGAAGCTTTCTTT.